The 20 T cell receptor beta chains in this list originate from one sample, sequenced in a study of T cells in Graves' hyperthyroidism and ophthalmopathy. From RNA transcripts, TCR beta CDR3 regions were amplified. HTBI primers were used for first-round RT-PCR of the TCR CDR3. TCRdb independently ran MiXCR on the multiplex PCR reads; one entry per CDR3 protein. The sample has about 350,000 distinct CDR3 sequences; roughly 14% are singletons. Sequencing used blood. The receptors come from a woman in her 30s with Graves' hyperthyroidism.

The genes are TRBV19 and TRBJ2-3, with D unresolved. The CDR3 is made up of 15 amino acids. The V gene's germline CDR1 is LNHDA and CDR2 SQIVND (reference sequence). Trimming took 1 base from V and 2 from J, leaving 10 bases between them. CDR3 in amino acids: CASSIAQASTDTQYF. CDR3 bases: TGTGCCAGTAGTATAGCCCAAGCTTCCACAGATACGCAGTATTTT.

Turning to this clonotype: No conserved phenylalanine or tryptophan ends this CDR3, so it is likely a read error. The V and J genes are TRBV6-1 and TRBJ2-5; tentative D call: TRBD2 (7 bases). The CDR3 covers 16 residues. Germline CDR1 is MNHNS and CDR2 is SASEGT. V dropped 7 bases and J dropped 1 base, with 19 bases sitting between them. The CDR3 loop is CASNVGGAWGQETQYL. CDR3 coding DNA: TGTGCCAGCAACGTTGGGGGGGCTTGGGGCCAAGAGACCCAGTACTTG.

The V call is TRBV7-6, the J call TRBJ2-1, with 7 bases that match TRBD1. CDR1 and CDR2 (germline): SGHVS, FNYEAQ. Trimming cost V 1 base and J 7 bases; bases outside gene matches: 10. CDR3 length: 16 residues. CDR3 bases: TGTGCCAGCAGCTTAGGGGGGACAGCAATGGTTAATGAGCAGTTCTTC. Residues: CASSLGGTAMVNEQFF.

This chain joins TRBV4-3 and TRBJ1-2; D is unclear. V was shortened by 3 bases and J by 0 bases, with 11 bases between the two germline ends. Germline CDR1 is LGHNA and CDR2 is YSLEER. The CDR3 has 15 residues. This CDR3 reads CASSQAGLANYGYTF. CDR3 bases: TGCGCCAGCAGCCAGGCGGGATTAGCTAACTATGGCTACACCTTC.

This clonotype was detected ten times or more. The chain links TRBV12-3 or TRBV12-4 to TRBJ2-2; TRBD1 agrees at 7 bases. With V trimmed by 5 bases and J by 5 bases, 5 bases remained unmatched. The CDR3 covers 14 residues. CDR3 bases: TGTGCCAGCAGTCCGGAACAGGGGACCGGGGAGCTGTTTTTT. Protein product: CASSPEQGTGELFF.

Ten or more counts support this clonotype. The chain recombines TRBV2 with TRBJ2-1; TRBD2 aligns across 10 bases. The V gene end was trimmed by 8 bases and the J gene end by 5 bases; junction bases not matched to a gene: 3. Germline loops: CDR1 SNHLY, CDR2 FYNNEI. CDR3 length: 13 residues. The CDR3 DNA reads as TGTGCCAGCCTCGGACTAGCGGACAATGAGCAGTTCTTC. The encoded protein is CASLGLADNEQFF.

The table lists this clonotype with many counts. CDR3 nucleotide sequence: TGTGCCAGCAGTTTACTAGACTCTGGAAACACCATATATTTT. This sequence encodes CASSLLDSGNTIYF. The chain couples TRBV28 to TRBJ1-3; D is uncertain. V lost 2 bases and J lost 0, with 5 bases in between. Germline V gives CDR1 MDHEN, CDR2 SYDVKM. The CDR3 covers 14 residues.

This clonotype was detected many times. The rearrangement joins TRBV12-3 or TRBV12-4 to TRBJ2-1; the match to TRBD1 covers 8 bases. The V segment lost 2 bases and the J segment 4 bases; nucleotides outside the gene matches: 7. This CDR3 is 16 amino acids long. The CDR3 loop reads CASSLKRQGSYNEQFF. CDR3 DNA: TGTGCCAGCAGTTTAAAGCGACAGGGGAGTTACAATGAGCAGTTCTTC.

This clonotype was seen many times. This rearrangement joins TRBV11-2 to TRBJ2-1; tentatively, D is TRBD2 (5 bases). V was cut by 0 bases and J by 1 base, with 10 bases left in between. There are 16 residues in the CDR3. The germline CDR1 and CDR2 sequences are SGHAT and FQNNGV. In DNA, the CDR3 is TGTGCCAGCAGCTTAGATCTAAGCGGATCCTACAATGAGCAGTTCTTC. Amino acids: CASSLDLSGSYNEQFF.

V usage is TRBV20-1 and J usage is TRBJ2-7, with unresolved D. V dropped 0 bases and J dropped 7 bases, with 4 bases sitting between them. Germline V gene lookup returns CDR1 DFQATT and CDR2 SNEGSKA (reference sequence). The CDR3 has 10 amino acids. CDR3: CSARDGEQYF. The CDR3 DNA reads TGCAGTGCTAGAGATGGGGAGCAGTACTTC.

In this sample, this clonotype turned up a few times. The rearrangement links TRBV9 to TRBJ2-3; no firm D call. CDR1 is SGDLS and CDR2 is YYNGEE in the germline V gene. With 0 bases removed from V and 0 bases from J, the gap between germline ends came to 11 bases. This CDR3 comprises 16 residues. The CDR3 loop is CASSVDGGASTDTQYF. CDR3 bases: TGTGCCAGCAGCGTAGATGGCGGAGCTAGCACAGATACGCAGTATTTT.

The chain is built from TRBV7-3 and TRBJ2-7, with 9 bases aligning to TRBD2. CDR1 SGHTA and CDR2 FQGTGA come from the germline V gene. This CDR3 spans 13 amino acids. V gave up 5 bases and J gave up 6 bases; unmatched junction bases: 5. As DNA, the CDR3 is TGTGCCAGCAGCGCGGGACTAGCTGTCGAGCAGTACTTC. Its translation is CASSAGLAVEQYF.

This clonotype was detected ten times or more. V gene TRBV12-3 or TRBV12-4 combines with J gene TRBJ1-2; no reliable D call. There are 12 residues in the CDR3. Trimming removed 6 bases at V and 2 bases at J, with 7 bases between. The CDR3, as DNA: TGTGCCAGCAGCCAGAGGAACTATGGCTACACCTTC. Its protein is CASSQRNYGYTF.

This chain uses TRBV30 with TRBJ2-2, with D perhaps matching TRBD1 or TRBD2 (5 bases each). Germline V gene sequence: CDR1 GTSNPN, CDR2 SVGIG (reference sequence). V lost 8 bases and J 5 bases, leaving 12 bases between the germline ends. The CDR3 extends over 12 amino acids. The CDR3 DNA reads as TGTGCCGGGGACCAGTGTACCGGGGAGCTGTTTTTT. This encodes CAGDQCTGELFF.

J is TRBJ1-5 and V is TRBV24-1; no definite D call. Germline-derived CDR1 and CDR2 are KGHDR and SFDVKD. This CDR3 region has 15 residues. V dropped 4 bases and J dropped 2 bases, with 11 bases sitting between them. CDR3 sequence (DNA): TGTGCCACCAGTGACACTGGCGGGGGCAATCAGCCCCAGCATTTT. Residues: CATSDTGGGNQPQHF.

About this clonotype itself: This sequence may be a read error, since a much larger clone differs from it by one base. The chain carries TRBV11-1 and TRBJ2-7; the match to TRBD1 covers 8 bases. The V segment lost 5 bases and the J segment 6 bases; nucleotides outside the gene matches: 3. Germline V CDR1 and CDR2: SGHAT, FQDESV (reference sequence). This CDR3 is 12 amino acids long. Written as DNA, the CDR3 is TGTGCCAGCAGCGCCGACAGGGGCGAGCAGTACTTC. Translated: CASSADRGEQYF.

This clonotype was counted between two and nine times. The gene calls are TRBV29-1 and TRBJ2-7, with TRBD1 matching over 8 bases. Germline loops: CDR1 SQVTM, CDR2 ANQGSEA. Losses at the gene ends were 7 bases for V and 5 bases for J; bases not matched to a gene: 10. There are 13 residues in the CDR3. The CDR3 reads CSGETGVDDEQYF. CDR3 DNA sequence: TGCAGCGGGGAGACAGGGGTTGACGACGAGCAGTACTTC.

This chain uses TRBV7-2 with TRBJ2-6; D is unresolved. This CDR3 contains 15 residues. Trimming stripped 1 base from V and 1 base from J, with 5 bases between. CDR1 SGHTA and CDR2 FQGNSA come from the germline V gene. The CDR3 sequence: CASSLVLSGANVLTF. CDR3 bases: TGTGCCAGCAGCTTAGTCCTATCTGGGGCCAACGTCCTGACTTTC.

This chain links TRBV4-1 with TRBJ2-5, with D unclear. CDR3 size: 15 residues. Germline values: CDR1 MGHRA, CDR2 YSYEKL. V was cut by 1 base and J by 2 bases, with 11 bases left in between. CDR3 sequence: CASSQGPGLQETQYF. The CDR3 nucleotides read TGCGCCAGCAGCCAAGGGCCCGGCTTACAAGAGACCCAGTACTTC.

The chain uses TRBV6-4 and TRBJ2-1; 10 bases are a match to TRBD2. Per germline, CDR1 MRHNA and CDR2 SNTAGT. Germline trimming cut 5 bases from V and 3 bases from J; bases unmatched to any gene: 10. The CDR3 is made up of 17 amino acids. Here the CDR3 reads CASSTSSGRLLYNEQFF. The CDR3, as DNA: TGTGCCAGCAGTACCTCTAGCGGGAGACTTCTCTACAATGAGCAGTTCTTC.